This T cell receptor (beta chain) was retrieved from a study of T cell changes during pregnancy in multiple sclerosis (dated by TCRdb to between 2018 and 2021). At the level of the whole study: The study looked at changes in the T cell repertoire across pregnancy in women with multiple sclerosis.

Libraries were built with the immunoSEQ multiplex PCR assay. TCRdb mirrors the immuneACCESS table, restricted to in-frame sequences. Some clones are absent from its copies; in checked studies, under half trace to an unresolved V gene, and the reason for the others is unknown. The sample yields about 44,000 clones; roughly 92% were counted once. The ten most abundant clones make up approximately 0.62% of the sample. V and J lose 1 base and 2 bases, and a span of 12 bases separates them. From the germline V gene, CDR1 is LGHNA and CDR2 is YSLEER. Measured from the cysteine to the phenylalanine, the CDR3 is 15 residues long. The read is trimmed to its CDR3 DNA, 45 bases read in frame from base 1. With regard to this clone: It has no known antigen specificity. Base qualities are missing; no much larger clone stands one base away.

The origin of this receptor is a female donor with multiple sclerosis, enrolled in a pregnancy study. The sequenced sample was CD4+ T cells from peripheral blood mononuclear cells, obtained in the first trimester of pregnancy. Recombination linked TRBV4-3 to TRBJ2-7; TRBD1 is perhaps the D gene, given 6 matching bases. The CDR3 protein is CASSQGLGGPYEQYF. The DNA is as follows: TGCGCCAGCAGCCAAGGGTTAGGGGGACCCTACGAGCAGTACTTC.